The 23 T cell receptor beta chains presented below share a single source sample, sequenced in a study of cytotoxic CD8 clonotypes in ibrutinib-treated CLL. Sequencing used immunoSEQ multiplex PCR; TCRdb keeps in-frame clones, though not all of them. The sample includes approximately 340,000 clones, 60% to 80% seen only once; the top ten take roughly 6%. This specimen consisted of PBMCs, obtained after 36 months of ibrutinib treatment. The receptors here all came from a human donor with chronic lymphocytic leukemia.

This clone was recorded a few times. V and J are TRBV7-3 and TRBJ2-1; 11 bases map to TRBD2. V dropped 5 bases and J dropped 8; count of bases not matched to a gene: 8. CDR1 is SGHTA, CDR2 FQGTGA, per germline. The CDR3 runs to 15 residues. Here the CDR3 DNA reads TGTGCCAGCAGCGCCACTAGCGGGAGTTTCTATGAGCAGTTCTTC. Encoded protein: CASSATSGSFYEQFF.

This chain links TRBV2 with TRBJ2-7; tentative D call: TRBD1 (6 bases). The CDR3 is made up of 14 amino acids. Germline lookup yields CDR1 SNHLY and CDR2 FYNNEI. The V end lost 6 bases, the J end lost 2 bases, and 14 bases lay between the germline ends. The CDR3 loop reads CASSLNTGTYEQYF. The CDR3 DNA is TGTGCCAGCAGCTTAAACACAGGGACCTACGAGCAGTACTTC.

This rearrangement joins TRBV29-1 to TRBJ2-7; 9 bases agree with TRBD1. The CDR3 covers 13 residues. Germline CDR1 is SQVTM and CDR2 is ANQGSEA. In DNA form, the CDR3 reads TGCACCACCGGGGACAGGGTATCCTACGAGCAGTACTTC. Translated: CTTGDRVSYEQYF.

V and J are TRBV15 and TRBJ1-5, with TRBD1 as a possible D gene (6 bases). The CDR3 spans 18 residues. CDR1 is LNHNV, CDR2 YYDKDF, per germline (reference sequence). V was trimmed by 4 bases and J by 0 bases, leaving 19 bases between them. Here the CDR3 reads CATSTRQERLYSNQPQHF. CDR3 bases: TGTGCCACCAGCACACGACAGGAGAGGCTTTATAGCAATCAGCCCCAGCATTTT. Full variable domain (outside the CDR3, taken from reference TRBV15 and TRBJ1-5): DAMVIQNPRYQVTQFGKPVTLSCSQTLNHNVMYWYQQKSSQAPKLLFHYYDKDFNNEADTPDNFQSRRPNTSFCFLDIRSPGLGDTAMYLCATSTRQERLYSNQPQHFGDGTRLSIL.

A remark on this clone: The same CDR3 arises from other DNA sequences in this sample as well. V and J are TRBV5-1 and TRBJ2-7; D is unclear. The CDR3 is made up of 11 amino acids. Germline-derived CDR1 and CDR2 are SGHRS and YFSETQ. V shed 3 bases and J shed 4 bases, with 5 bases lying between them. The CDR3 bases are TGCGCCAGCAGCTCTGGTTACGAGCAGTACTTC. Amino acid sequence: CASSSGYEQYF.

As regards this clone: The germline gene is not matched at one end of the junction; a read error may be the cause. V and J are TRBV2 and TRBJ1-2, with TRBD1 as a possible D gene (6 bases). This CDR3 comprises 15 residues. Per germline, CDR1 SNHLY and CDR2 FYNNEI. The CDR3 coding sequence is TGTGCCAGCAGCGAAGAGGGGGGGGCCGGCTATGGCTACACCTTC. Its protein product is CASSEEGGAGYGYTF. The whole variable domain, filled in from reference TRBV2 and TRBJ1-2, reads EPEVTQTPSHQVTQMGQEVILRCVPISNHLYFYWYRQILGQKVEFLVSFYNNEISEKSEIFDDQFSVERPDGSNFTLKIRSTKLEDSAMYFCASSEEGGAGYGYTFGSGTRLTVV.

The V call is TRBV28, the J call TRBJ1-5, with 7 bases aligning to TRBD1. The trim removed 8 bases at V and 3 bases at J, leaving 7 bases unmatched. The CDR3 covers 14 residues. From germline, CDR1 is MDHEN and CDR2 SYDVKM. The CDR3 protein is CASWRQGSNQPQHF. The CDR3 DNA reads TGTGCCAGCTGGAGACAGGGCTCCAATCAGCCCCAGCATTTT.

The chain links TRBV10-3 to TRBJ2-7; D is possibly TRBD2 (6 bases). Germline CDR1 ENHRY, CDR2 SYGVKD. The germline V and J ends were trimmed by 8 bases and 0 bases, with 11 bases remaining between them. The CDR3 runs 13 residues. CDR3 coding DNA: TGTGCCATCCGGAGGGGCCTCTCCTACGAGCAGTACTTC. Translating gives CAIRRGLSYEQYF.

This clone was recorded only once. The chain couples TRBV18 to TRBJ2-5; D gene uncertain. V lost 1 base to trimming and J lost 4 bases, with 4 bases between them. Germline lookup yields CDR1 KGHSH and CDR2 LQKENI. The CDR3 is made up of 12 amino acids. In nucleotides, the CDR3 is TGTGCCAGCTCACCACAGGGAGAGACCCAGTACTTC. Translating gives CASSPQGETQYF.

This chain's CDR3 is CASSNSGVQPQHF. The CDR3 DNA reads as TGTGCCAGCAGCAATTCGGGAGTCCAGCCCCAGCATTTT. The rearrangement uses TRBV7-9 and TRBJ1-5, with no clear D. This CDR3 comprises 13 residues. In germline, CDR1 is SEHNR, CDR2 FQNEAQ (reference sequence). V lost 5 bases to trimming and J lost 7 bases, with 12 bases between them.

The chain carries TRBV11-2 and TRBJ2-7; possibly TRBD2 for D (6 bases). The CDR3 totals 18 residues. The V gene's germline CDR1 is SGHAT and CDR2 FQNNGV. The V end was cut by 0 bases, the J end by 2 bases, with 20 bases between. The CDR3 protein is CASSLDLGGERTPYEQYF. For the CDR3, the DNA is TGTGCCAGCAGCTTAGATCTGGGGGGAGAGAGGACCCCCTACGAGCAGTACTTC.

The chain uses TRBV6-1 and TRBJ1-6; TRBD1 matches at 9 bases. The CDR3 is made up of 14 amino acids. Germline loops: CDR1 MNHNS, CDR2 SASEGT. With 8 bases clipped from V and 8 bases from J, the junction kept 7 bases outside the gene matches. CDR3 sequence reads: CASGDRVFDSPLHF. Written as DNA, the CDR3 is TGTGCCAGCGGGGACAGGGTCTTTGATTCACCCCTCCACTTT.

In this sample, this clone turned up a few times. This chain links TRBV9 with TRBJ1-1; 10 bases fit TRBD1. With V trimmed by 4 bases and J by 4 bases, 4 bases remained unmatched. Germline assignment: CDR1 SGDLS and CDR2 YYNGEE. The CDR3 sequence is 14 residues long. DNA of the CDR3: TGTGCCAGCAGCTTAGACAGGGGGCGCACTGAAGCTTTCTTT. Translating gives CASSLDRGRTEAFF.

V usage is TRBV6-1 and J usage is TRBJ2-1, with D maybe TRBD1 (6 bases). The germline CDR1 and CDR2 sequences are MNHNS and SASEGT. Trimming shortened V by 7 bases and J by 0 bases, and 13 bases separated the two germline ends. This CDR3 has 15 residues. CDR3 loop: CASKPRGSSYNEQFF. CDR3 bases: TGTGCCAGCAAGCCCAGGGGTAGCTCCTACAATGAGCAGTTCTTC.

The rearrangement links TRBV6-6 to TRBJ2-7; D remains unclear. CDR3 length: 12 amino acids. CDR1 and CDR2 (germline): MNHNY, SVGAGI (reference sequence). The V gene lost 2 bases and the J gene lost 3 bases, with 5 bases spanning the gap. The CDR3 sequence is CASSYRFYEQYF. DNA of the CDR3: TGTGCCAGCAGTTACCGATTCTACGAGCAGTACTTC.

This clone was counted only a few times. This rearrangement joins TRBV25-1 to TRBJ2-2, with D possibly being TRBD1 (6 bases). The V gene lost 3 bases and the J gene lost 2 bases, with 7 bases spanning the gap. Germline CDR1 MGHDK, CDR2 SYGVNS. This CDR3 has 14 residues. CDR3 residues: CASSDRGNTGELFF. The CDR3 nucleotides read TGTGCCAGCAGTGACAGGGGTAACACCGGGGAGCTGTTTTTT.

V and J are TRBV7-3 and TRBJ2-1; 12 nucleotides align to TRBD2. CDR3 length equals 16 residues. V shed 4 bases, J shed 10 bases, and the junction held 11 bases outside the gene matches. Germline CDR1 and CDR2: SGHTA and FQGTGA. The CDR3 DNA is TGTGCCAGCAGCTCAAACCTAGCGGGAGGGCCTCGCGAGCAGTTCTTC. It specifies CASSSNLAGGPREQFF.

The chain combines TRBV2 with TRBJ2-5; no definite D call. Trimming took off 4 bases at V and 5 bases at J, with 17 bases between the two ends. This CDR3 has 15 amino acids. Germline V gives CDR1 SNHLY, CDR2 FYNNEI. The CDR3 DNA reads as TGTGCCAGCAGTGCACCGCGCTATAGGGTCGAGACCCAGTACTTC. It specifies CASSAPRYRVETQYF.

The chain joins TRBV4-3 to TRBJ1-2; D possibly corresponds to TRBD1 (5 bases). Germline-derived CDR1 and CDR2 are LGHNA and YSLEER. The germline V and J ends were trimmed by 0 bases and 0 bases, with 11 bases remaining between them. CDR3 size: 16 residues. The CDR3 region is CASSQDWGLANYGYTF. The DNA of the CDR3 is TGCGCCAGCAGCCAAGATTGGGGCCTAGCTAACTATGGCTACACCTTC.

The chain combines TRBV6-5 with TRBJ2-7; D uncertain. V gave up 7 bases and J gave up 0 bases, with 13 bases separating them. The germline V gene encodes CDR1 MNHEY and CDR2 SVGAGI. The CDR3 loop spans 14 amino acids. In DNA, the CDR3 is TGTGCCAGCAAACCTCCAGGAATCTCCTACGAGCAGTACTTC. It is translated as CASKPPGISYEQYF.

In this sample, this clone turned up a few times. CDR3 in DNA: TGTGCCAGCAGCTCCTATGACGGGTATAATGAAAAACTGTTTTTT. Translating it yields CASSSYDGYNEKLFF. The V call is TRBV7-9, the J call TRBJ1-4, with D unclear. The germline V gene encodes CDR1 SEHNR and CDR2 FQNEAQ (reference sequence). This CDR3 spans 15 amino acids. With 4 bases removed from V and 4 bases from J, the gap between germline ends came to 13 bases.

The chain joins TRBV4-2 to TRBJ1-2, with D hard to call. CDR1 LGHNA and CDR2 YNFKEQ come from the germline V gene. This CDR3 has 12 residues. Trimming took off 1 base at V and 5 bases at J, with 5 bases between the two ends. The CDR3 spells CASSQGEYGYTF. DNA of the CDR3: TGTGCCAGCAGCCAAGGGGAGTATGGCTACACCTTC.

The chain combines TRBV7-9 with TRBJ2-7; TRBD1 agrees at 7 bases. CDR1 is SEHNR and CDR2 is FQNEAQ in the germline V gene (reference sequence). The CDR3 totals 16 residues. J lost 3 bases, V lost 5 bases, and 13 bases had no gene match. The CDR3 region has the DNA TGTGCCAGCAGCCCAGACAGGGTTTTCCCCCTCTACGAGCAGTACTTC. This gives the protein CASSPDRVFPLYEQYF.